This entry concerns a single TCR beta chain. What it binds is unknown. A single record per CDR3 protein comes from TCRdb applying MiXCR to the reads. The sample lists about 570,000 distinct CDR3 sequences, approximately 40% occurring once. V shed 6 bases and J shed 7 bases, with 21 bases lying between them. This CDR3 has 14 residues. The germline V gene encodes CDR1 DFQATT and CDR2 SNEGSKA (reference sequence). This entry comes from a study of T cell repertoires in cytomegalovirus infection. The overall study: Selected CMV epitopes included recently identified HLA-C-restricted ones as well as well-studied HLA-B-restricted ones.

The clonotype comes from a human donor in good health (CMV status not recorded). Some clones in this sample may be carry-over from other donors' samples. This chain uses TRBV20-1 with TRBJ1-2; no firm D call. Sequencing used cultured PBMCs, obtained from culture after CMV antigen stimulation. Here the CDR3 reads CSAPSTIGKGGYTF. For the CDR3, the DNA is TGCAGTGCCCCGTCGACTATCGGGAAAGGTGGCTACACCTTC.